This T cell receptor beta chain emerged from a study of regulatory T cells in long-lasting Graves disease. Construction of the TCR beta libraries employed iRepertoire HTBI primers in conjunction with Arm-PCR of CDR3 regions. Per the original data handling: The samples included roughly 61 TRBV and some 15 TRBJ segments. In TCRdb, the multiplex PCR reads were re-called with MiXCR into one record per CDR3 protein. The V and J calls were determined by TCRdb, not by the authors. The repertoire holds 510,000 or so distinct CDR3 sequences, with more than 10% as singletons. Germline lookup yields CDR1 SNHLY and CDR2 FYNNEI. V lost 1 base to trimming and J lost 0 bases, with 7 bases between them. The CDR3 spans 15 residues. Regarding time point: newly diagnosed GD, antithyroid drugs for less than 3 months. The TCR library used RNA extracted from PBMCs. Many counts were recorded for this clonotype. The same sample was also studied in work on T cells in Graves' hyperthyroidism and ophthalmopathy. From that report: Blood shared most expanded thyroid clonotypes above 0.001.

Sequenced material: peripheral blood mononuclear cells (PBMCs), taken at new diagnosis, from a patient treated with antithyroid drugs. This TCR was sampled from a woman in her thirties with Graves disease. This sequence joins TRBV2 and TRBJ1-5; D not resolved. The CDR3 DNA is TGTGCCAGCAGTGAAGGGTTCGGTAGCAATCAGCCCCAGCATTTT. This codes for CASSEGFGSNQPQHF.